These 30 T cell receptor beta chains share one sample of origin, sequenced in a study of cytomegalovirus exposure and HLA in healthy donors. 60 Vbeta and 13 Jbeta primers were used in PCR. Using immunoSEQ multiplex PCR, the repertoire was profiled, and TCRdb retains in-frame clones only, with some absent. The sample carries around 130,000 clones, approximately 72% recorded once. Sequencing was done on a sample of PBMCs. The receptors here all came from a man younger than 30 in good health and CMV-seronegative.

This clone was seen a few times. The V and J genes are TRBV6-6 and TRBJ2-7, with D tentatively TRBD1 (6 bases). Trimming took 4 bases from V and 3 from J, leaving 16 bases between them. The CDR3 consists of 15 residues. In germline, CDR1 is MNHNY, CDR2 SVGAGI (reference sequence). Here the CDR3 DNA reads TGTGCCAGCAGTTCGAGTGGTGGCAGGGGCTACGAGCAGTACTTC. As protein: CASSSSGGRGYEQYF.

The rearrangement uses TRBV30 and TRBJ2-3, with TRBD2 as a possible D gene (5 bases). V lost 7 bases, J lost 9 bases, and 17 bases lay in between. The CDR3 is made up of 12 amino acids. CDR1 and CDR2 from the germline V gene are GTSNPN and SVGIG (reference sequence). The CDR3 region has the DNA TGTGCCTCCGGAGGCGACGCTGGGACGCAGTATTTT. Amino acid sequence: CASGGDAGTQYF.

The chain employs TRBV30 and TRBJ2-7; 8 nucleotides match TRBD1. The V and J ends lost 3 bases and 2 bases, in that order; junction bases with no gene match: 6. The germline V gene encodes CDR1 GTSNPN and CDR2 SVGIG (reference sequence). The CDR3 totals 14 residues. The CDR3 region has the DNA TGTGCCTGGAGCCCAGGACAGGGCGCCTACGAGCAGTACTTC. Protein sequence: CAWSPGQGAYEQYF.

Notes on this clone: The conserved closing phenylalanine or tryptophan is absent in this CDR3, likely reflecting a read error. V usage is TRBV6-1 and J usage is TRBJ2-7; 8 bases line up with TRBD1. The CDR3 sequence is 13 residues long. Germline assignment: CDR1 MNHNS and CDR2 SASEGT. Trimming removed 3 bases from V and 6 bases from J; junction bases left unmatched: 4. CDR3 nucleotides: TGTGCCAGCAGTGAGATACAGGGGGGCGAGCAGTACCTC. This translates into CASSEIQGGEQYL.

The J gene is TRBJ1-1, the V gene TRBV6-1, with 7 bases matching TRBD1. Germline V gene data show CDR1 as MNHNS and CDR2 as SASEGT. The ends lost 4 bases at V and 1 base at J; junction bases unmatched: 6. The CDR3 consists of 15 residues. The CDR3 sequence: CASSVIGQENTEAFF. The CDR3 DNA sequence: TGTGCCAGCAGTGTGATTGGACAGGAGAACACTGAAGCTTTCTTT.

The CDR3: CSVEGAGTTYEQYF. Written as DNA, the CDR3 is TGCAGCGTTGAAGGGGCAGGTACAACCTACGAGCAGTACTTC. V and J are TRBV29-1 and TRBJ2-7; D remains ambiguous. Germline-derived CDR1 and CDR2 are SQVTM and ANQGSEA. V was shortened by 1 base and J by 2 bases, with 12 bases between the two germline ends. The CDR3 has 14 residues.

V gene TRBV6-5 combines with J gene TRBJ1-1; TRBD1 might be the D (5 bases). V was shortened by 3 bases and J by 13 bases, with 18 bases between the two germline ends. This CDR3 is 13 amino acids long. Germline V gene data show CDR1 as MNHEY and CDR2 as SVGAGI. The CDR3 spells CASSYSNRRVFFF. As DNA, the CDR3 is TGTGCCAGCAGTTATTCGAACAGGCGAGTCTTTTTCTTT.

This chain joins TRBV5-1 and TRBJ2-2; maybe TRBD1 (5 bases). The V gene's germline CDR1 is SGHRS and CDR2 YFSETQ. The V end was cut by 3 bases, the J end by 6 bases, with 15 bases between. There are 15 residues in the CDR3. CDR3 nucleotides: TGCGCCAGCAGCTCGGTTAACAGGTCCCCCGGGGAGCTGTTTTTT. It specifies CASSSVNRSPGELFF.

The chain combines TRBV27 with TRBJ1-1; TRBD1 matches at 8 bases. Trimming at V came to 3 bases and at J to 5 bases, leaving 5 bases not matched to a gene. The length of the CDR3 is 14 residues. Per germline, CDR1 MNHEY and CDR2 SMNVEV (reference sequence). Written as DNA, the CDR3 is TGTGCCAGCAGTTTCGACAGGGGAACGACTGAAGCTTTCTTT. Protein product: CASSFDRGTTEAFF.

The rearrangement links TRBV7-8 to TRBJ1-5, with D tentatively TRBD1 (5 bases). The CDR3 is 15 amino acids. Trimming left V 5 bases short and J 5 bases short, with 16 bases between. The germline CDR1 and CDR2 sequences are SGHVS and FQNEAQ. The CDR3 sequence: CASSQPGGWDQPQHF. CDR3 DNA: TGTGCCAGCAGCCAACCGGGGGGTTGGGATCAGCCCCAGCATTTT.

About this clone itself: At one boundary the junction diverges from the germline segment, which might be a read error. The genes are TRBV5-1 and TRBJ1-3; D unclear. The germline V gene encodes CDR1 SGHRS and CDR2 YFSETQ. CDR3 length: 14 residues. CDR3 sequence (DNA): TGCGCCAGCAGCTTGGCCGGTCTTGGAGACACCATATATTTT. Translating gives CASSLAGLGDTIYF.

The rearrangement joins TRBV19 to TRBJ1-1, with 8 bases identical to TRBD1. The CDR3 is made up of 15 amino acids. The ends lost 8 bases at V and 5 bases at J; junction bases unmatched: 13. Germline V gene lookup returns CDR1 LNHDA and CDR2 SQIVND (reference sequence). CDR3 residues: CASYLSWTGRTEAFF. CDR3 bases: TGTGCCAGTTACCTTTCCTGGACAGGGCGAACTGAAGCTTTCTTT. The complete variable domain, with remaining parts taken from reference TRBV19 and TRBJ1-1, reads DGGITQSPKYLFRKEGQNVTLSCEQNLNHDAMYWYRQDPGQGLRLIYYSQIVNDFQKGDIAEGYSVSREKKESFPLTVTSAQKNPTAFYLCASYLSWTGRTEAFFGQGTRLTVV.

Details on this clone: The identical CDR3 is also encoded by other nucleotide sequences in the sample. The gene calls are TRBV10-1 and TRBJ1-2, with a tentative D call TRBD1 (6 bases). CDR1 WNHNN and CDR2 SYGVQD come from the germline V gene (reference sequence). Trimming removed 2 bases from V and 2 bases from J, with 6 bases in between. This CDR3 has 13 residues. The CDR3 DNA sequence: TGCGCCAGCAGTGAGCAGGGGAACTATGGCTACACCTTC. This gives the protein CASSEQGNYGYTF.

The genes are TRBV15 and TRBJ1-2, with 9 nucleotides matching TRBD1. This CDR3 contains 15 residues. Germline loops: CDR1 LNHNV, CDR2 YYDKDF (reference sequence). V lost 0 bases, J lost 10 bases, and 9 bases stayed unmatched. The CDR3 loop is CATSRDIKTGGFYTF. The CDR3 coding sequence is TGTGCCACCAGCAGAGATATCAAGACAGGGGGGTTCTACACCTTC.

This chain joins TRBV2 and TRBJ1-5, with TRBD1 identical over 10 bases. V was pared by 6 bases and J by 1 base, with 9 bases of the junction left unmatched. Germline CDR1 and CDR2: SNHLY and FYNNEI. The CDR3 totals 17 residues. CDR3 in amino acids: CASSAGTGASSNQPQHF. The CDR3 DNA sequence: TGTGCCAGCAGCGCCGGGACAGGGGCCTCGAGCAATCAGCCCCAGCATTTT.

This chain connects TRBV6-1 to TRBJ2-7; D is perhaps TRBD1 (6 bases). V lost 3 bases, J lost 0 bases, and 12 bases lay in between. Germline values: CDR1 MNHNS, CDR2 SASEGT. This CDR3 has 15 residues. The CDR3 loop reads CASSDLGADSYEQYF. The CDR3 DNA is TGTGCCAGCAGTGACCTGGGGGCGGACTCCTACGAGCAGTACTTC.

This clone showed up just once. The CDR3 bases are TGTGCCAGCAGTCTCCAGAGCTCTAGCGCCCGCGAGCAGTACTTC. Translated, it gives CASSLQSSSAREQYF. The V gene is TRBV27, the J gene TRBJ2-7, with D maybe TRBD2 (6 bases). Trimming cost V 5 bases and J 6 bases, with 20 bases left between them. Germline CDR1 MNHEY, CDR2 SMNVEV (reference sequence). The CDR3 contains 15 residues.

J is TRBJ2-7 and V is TRBV5-4, with 8 nucleotides matching TRBD1. The CDR3 runs 15 residues. Germline lookup yields CDR1 SGHNT and CDR2 YYREEE (reference sequence). With 2 bases clipped from V and 2 bases from J, the junction kept 6 bases outside the gene matches. This CDR3 reads CASSFGTGQTYEQYF. As DNA, the CDR3 is TGTGCCAGCAGCTTTGGGACAGGCCAGACCTACGAGCAGTACTTC.

This clone has a single count. Different DNA sequences within this sample yield the same CDR3. The genes are TRBV5-6 and TRBJ1-5; 8 bases match TRBD1. V trimming: 4 bases; J trimming: 6 bases; junction bases outside the gene matches: 18. From germline, CDR1 is SGHDT and CDR2 YYEEEE. The CDR3 consists of 18 residues. CDR3 sequence (DNA): TGTGCCAGCAGCCTGGGGGGACAGGCGGGGGAAGGTGGTCAGCCCCAGCATTTT. Its translation is CASSLGGQAGEGGQPQHF.

This chain uses TRBV6-5 with TRBJ2-1, with a tentative D call TRBD1 (5 bases). V was cut by 2 bases and J by 7 bases, with 9 bases left in between. This CDR3 comprises 13 residues. Germline V gene data show CDR1 as MNHEY and CDR2 as SVGAGI. The CDR3: CASSYDRINEQFF. CDR3 in DNA: TGTGCCAGCAGTTACGACAGAATAAATGAGCAGTTCTTC.

The chain is built from TRBV6-5 and TRBJ1-1; D is possibly TRBD1 (5 bases). With 6 bases removed from V and 7 bases from J, the gap between germline ends came to 18 bases. The CDR3 has 14 residues. Germline CDR1 MNHEY, CDR2 SVGAGI. As DNA, the CDR3 is TGTGCCAGCAGGTCAGCCGGACAACTCCGTGAAGCTTTCTTT. Encoded protein: CASRSAGQLREAFF.

This clone was seen a handful of times. This chain joins TRBV9 and TRBJ2-3; 12 bases fit TRBD1. Germline V gives CDR1 SGDLS, CDR2 YYNGEE. This CDR3 has 16 residues. V dropped 4 bases and J dropped 2; count of bases not matched to a gene: 5. The CDR3 is CASSPGTGGYTDTQYF. In DNA, the CDR3 is TGTGCCAGCAGCCCCGGGACAGGGGGCTACACAGATACGCAGTATTTT.

This clone came up a few times. This rearrangement joins TRBV10-2 to TRBJ1-2; 7 bases agree with TRBD1. J lost 1 base, V lost 7 bases, and 3 bases had no gene match. Germline values: CDR1 WSHSY, CDR2 SAAADI. This CDR3 is built from 13 residues. This CDR3 reads CASNGQDNYGYTF. CDR3 nucleotide sequence: TGCGCCAGCAATGGACAGGATAACTATGGCTACACCTTC.

This sequence joins TRBV5-4 and TRBJ1-3; maybe TRBD1 (5 bases). This CDR3 spans 16 amino acids. The V gene lost 3 bases and the J gene lost 2 bases, with 15 bases spanning the gap. The V gene's germline CDR1 is SGHNT and CDR2 YYREEE (reference sequence). The CDR3 is CASSYPGAGPGNTIYF. The DNA of the CDR3 is TGTGCCAGCAGCTACCCAGGAGCAGGGCCTGGAAACACCATATATTTT.

The chain employs TRBV30 and TRBJ2-2, with 10 bases fitting TRBD2. Germline V gene data show CDR1 as GTSNPN and CDR2 as SVGIG (reference sequence). CDR3 length: 16 amino acids. With V trimmed by 3 bases and J by 1 base, 5 bases remained unmatched. The CDR3 reads CAWSHTSGKNTGELFF. CDR3 DNA: TGTGCCTGGAGCCATACTAGCGGGAAGAACACCGGGGAGCTGTTTTTT.

Points on this clone: Germline is not matched at one junction end, which may reflect a read error. The chain couples TRBV2 to TRBJ2-7, with a possible D match to TRBD2 (6 bases). Germline-derived CDR1 and CDR2 are SNHLY and FYNNEI. This CDR3 has 14 residues. The chain's CDR3 is CASSDWGVSSEQYF. In DNA form, the CDR3 reads TGTGCCAGCAGTGATTGGGGGGTCTCCTCCGAGCAGTACTTC.

The J gene is TRBJ2-1, the V gene TRBV4-1, with D hard to call. The CDR3 has 14 residues. Trimming shortened V by 4 bases and J by 4 bases, and 11 bases separated the two germline ends. Germline V gene data show CDR1 as MGHRA and CDR2 as YSYEKL. CDR3 amino acids: CASSPAAPYNEQFF. CDR3 nucleotides: TGCGCCAGCAGCCCCGCGGCCCCGTACAATGAGCAGTTCTTC.

The rearrangement joins TRBV18 to TRBJ1-4; 7 bases are shared with TRBD1. V dropped 3 bases and J dropped 2; count of bases not matched to a gene: 6. This CDR3 has 16 residues. Germline CDR1 is KGHSH and CDR2 is LQKENI. The CDR3 region is CASSPYDRATNEKLFF. As DNA, the CDR3 is TGTGCCAGCTCACCGTACGACAGGGCCACTAATGAAAAACTGTTTTTT.

The chain has TRBV27 and TRBJ2-7, with D perhaps matching TRBD2 (5 bases). Trimming removed 7 bases at V and 6 bases at J, with 19 bases between. The CDR3 sequence is 14 residues long. Germline values: CDR1 MNHEY, CDR2 SMNVEV (reference sequence). In nucleotides, the CDR3 is TGTGCCAGCAAGACGTTCGGGGATTCGAGCGAGCAGTACTTC. Residues: CASKTFGDSSEQYF.

The chain combines TRBV6-5 with TRBJ2-5, with a weak D call TRBD1 (6 bases). With 4 bases removed from V and 5 bases from J, the gap between germline ends came to 14 bases. The CDR3 spans 14 residues. Germline V lookup: CDR1 MNHEY, CDR2 SVGAGI. The CDR3 loop is CASSSSTGWETQYF. CDR3 bases: TGTGCCAGCAGTTCATCCACAGGGTGGGAGACCCAGTACTTC.